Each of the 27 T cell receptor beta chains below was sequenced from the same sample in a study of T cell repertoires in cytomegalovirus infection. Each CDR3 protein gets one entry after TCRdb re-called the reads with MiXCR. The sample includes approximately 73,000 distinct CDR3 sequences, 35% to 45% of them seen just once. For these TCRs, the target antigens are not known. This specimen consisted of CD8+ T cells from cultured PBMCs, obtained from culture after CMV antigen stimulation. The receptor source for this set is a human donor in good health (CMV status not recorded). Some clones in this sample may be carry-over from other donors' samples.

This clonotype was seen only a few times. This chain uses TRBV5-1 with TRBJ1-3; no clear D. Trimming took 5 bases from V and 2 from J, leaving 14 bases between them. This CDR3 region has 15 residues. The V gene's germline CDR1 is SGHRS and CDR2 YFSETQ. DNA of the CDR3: TGCGCCAGCAGTTTGACGGCGTCGCCTGGAAACACCATATATTTT. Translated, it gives CASSLTASPGNTIYF.

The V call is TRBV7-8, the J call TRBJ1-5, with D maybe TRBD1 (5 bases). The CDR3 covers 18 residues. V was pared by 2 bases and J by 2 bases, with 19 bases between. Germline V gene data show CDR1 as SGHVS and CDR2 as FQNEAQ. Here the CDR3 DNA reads TGTGCCAGCAGCTTATTATCCCTTGCGGGACGGCGCAATCAGCCCCAGCATTTT. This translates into CASSLLSLAGRRNQPQHF.

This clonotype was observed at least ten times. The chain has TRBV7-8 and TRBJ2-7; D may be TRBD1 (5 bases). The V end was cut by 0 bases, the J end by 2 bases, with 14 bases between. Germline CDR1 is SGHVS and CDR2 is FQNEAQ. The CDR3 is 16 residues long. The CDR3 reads CASSLAWGERAYEQYF. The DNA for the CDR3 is TGTGCCAGCAGCTTAGCCTGGGGCGAACGCGCCTACGAGCAGTACTTC. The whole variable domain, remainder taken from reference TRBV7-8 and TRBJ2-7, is GAGVSQSPRYKVAKRGQDVALRCDPISGHVSLFWYQQALGQGPEFLTYFQNEAQLDKSGLPSDRFFAERPEGSVSTLKIQRTQQEDSAVYLCASSLAWGERAYEQYFGPGTRLTVT.

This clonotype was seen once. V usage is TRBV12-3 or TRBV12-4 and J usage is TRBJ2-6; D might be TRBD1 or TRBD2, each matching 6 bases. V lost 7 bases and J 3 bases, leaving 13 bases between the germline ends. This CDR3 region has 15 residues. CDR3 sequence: CASTYRGLGANVLTF. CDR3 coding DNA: TGTGCCAGCACCTATCGGGGGCTTGGGGCCAACGTCCTGACTTTC.

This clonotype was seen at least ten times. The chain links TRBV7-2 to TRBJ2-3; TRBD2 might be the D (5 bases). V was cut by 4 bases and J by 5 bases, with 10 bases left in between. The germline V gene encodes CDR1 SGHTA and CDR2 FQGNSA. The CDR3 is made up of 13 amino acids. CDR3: CASSSSAGDTQYF. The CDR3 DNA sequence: TGTGCCAGCAGCTCTTCGGCGGGAGATACGCAGTATTTT.

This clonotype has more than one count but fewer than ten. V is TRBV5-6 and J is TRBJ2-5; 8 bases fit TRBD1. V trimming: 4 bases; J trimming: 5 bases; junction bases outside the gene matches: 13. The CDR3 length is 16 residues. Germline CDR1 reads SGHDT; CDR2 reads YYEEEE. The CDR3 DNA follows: TGTGCCAGCAGCATGAGAACAGGGGGAGTTGCGGAGACCCAGTACTTC. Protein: CASSMRTGGVAETQYF.

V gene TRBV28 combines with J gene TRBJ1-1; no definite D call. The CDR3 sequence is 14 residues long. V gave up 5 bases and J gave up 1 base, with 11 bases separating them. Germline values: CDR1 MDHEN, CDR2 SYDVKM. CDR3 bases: TGTGCCAGCAGTCCTTACTTGGAGAACACTGAAGCTTTCTTT. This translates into CASSPYLENTEAFF.

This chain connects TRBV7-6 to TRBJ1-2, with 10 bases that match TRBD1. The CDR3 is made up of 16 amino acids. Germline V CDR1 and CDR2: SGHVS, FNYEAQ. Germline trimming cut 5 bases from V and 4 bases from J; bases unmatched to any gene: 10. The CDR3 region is CASSPLAGTGVYGYTF. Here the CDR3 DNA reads TGTGCCAGCAGCCCCCTGGCGGGGACAGGGGTCTATGGCTACACCTTC.

This CDR3 is CASSESQGAYEQYF. The CDR3 coding sequence is TGTGCCAGCAGCGAATCCCAGGGGGCCTACGAGCAGTACTTC. This chain uses TRBV9 with TRBJ2-7, with 7 bases fitting TRBD1. The CDR3 is 14 amino acids. V trimming: 3 bases; J trimming: 2 bases; junction bases outside the gene matches: 5. Per germline, CDR1 SGDLS and CDR2 YYNGEE.

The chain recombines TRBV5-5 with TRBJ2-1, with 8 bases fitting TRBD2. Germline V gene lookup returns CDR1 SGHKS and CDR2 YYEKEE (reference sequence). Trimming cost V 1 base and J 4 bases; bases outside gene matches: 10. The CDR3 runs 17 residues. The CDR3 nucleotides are TGTGCCAGCAGCTTGTTTCCGACTAGCGAACTTTACAATGAGCAGTTCTTC. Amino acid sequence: CASSLFPTSELYNEQFF. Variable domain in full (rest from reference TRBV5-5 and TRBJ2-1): DAGVTQSPTHLIKTRGQQVTLRCSPISGHKSVSWYQQVLGQGPQFIFQYYEKEERGRGNFPDRFSARQFPNYSSELNVNALLLGDSALYLCASSLFPTSELYNEQFFGPGTRLTVL.

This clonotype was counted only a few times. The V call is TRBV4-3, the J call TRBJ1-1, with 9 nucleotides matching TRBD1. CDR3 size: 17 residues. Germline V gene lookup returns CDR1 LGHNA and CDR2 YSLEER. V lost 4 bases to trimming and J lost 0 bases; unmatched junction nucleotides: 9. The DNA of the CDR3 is TGCGCCAGCAGCCCAAGGGGACAGGGAGAAGTGAACACTGAAGCTTTCTTT. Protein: CASSPRGQGEVNTEAFF.

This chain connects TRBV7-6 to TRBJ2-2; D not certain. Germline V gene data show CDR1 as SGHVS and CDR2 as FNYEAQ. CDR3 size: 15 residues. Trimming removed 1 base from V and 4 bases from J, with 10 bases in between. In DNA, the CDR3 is TGTGCCAGCAGCTTAGGGGCGCAGGCCACCGGGGAGCTGTTTTTT. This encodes CASSLGAQATGELFF.

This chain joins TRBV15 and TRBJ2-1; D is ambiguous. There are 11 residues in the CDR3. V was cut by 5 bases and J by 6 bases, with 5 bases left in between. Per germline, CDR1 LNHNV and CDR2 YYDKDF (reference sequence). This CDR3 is CATSGFNEQFF. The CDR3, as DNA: TGTGCCACCAGCGGGTTCAATGAGCAGTTCTTC.

The CDR3 protein is CASSSDRGLFDEQYF. CDR3 nucleotide sequence: TGTGCCAGCAGCTCCGACAGGGGGCTTTTTGACGAGCAGTACTTC. The chain is built from TRBV7-6 and TRBJ2-7, with 10 bases fitting TRBD1. In germline, CDR1 is SGHVS, CDR2 FNYEAQ. CDR3 size: 15 residues. With 4 bases clipped from V and 5 bases from J, the junction kept 8 bases outside the gene matches.

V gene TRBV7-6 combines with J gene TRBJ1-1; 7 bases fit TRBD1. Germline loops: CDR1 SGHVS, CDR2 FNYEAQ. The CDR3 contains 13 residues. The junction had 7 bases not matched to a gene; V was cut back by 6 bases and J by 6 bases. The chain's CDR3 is CASRSGGDAEAFF. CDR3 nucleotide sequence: TGTGCCAGCAGGTCAGGGGGGGATGCTGAAGCTTTCTTT.

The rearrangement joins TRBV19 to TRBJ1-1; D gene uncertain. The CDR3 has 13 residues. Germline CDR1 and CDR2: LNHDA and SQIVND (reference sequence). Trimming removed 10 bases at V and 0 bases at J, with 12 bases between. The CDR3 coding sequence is TGTGCCACCTTGTCGGACGTGAACACTGAAGCTTTCTTT. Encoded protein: CATLSDVNTEAFF.

The CDR3 reads CASSSFSYEQYF. The DNA of the CDR3 is TGTGCCAGTAGTTCTTTTTCCTACGAGCAGTACTTC. This chain connects TRBV19 to TRBJ2-7; D not resolved. Looked up from germline, CDR1 is LNHDA and CDR2 is SQIVND (reference sequence). The CDR3 is made up of 12 amino acids. Trimming removed 5 bases at V and 1 base at J, with 6 bases between.

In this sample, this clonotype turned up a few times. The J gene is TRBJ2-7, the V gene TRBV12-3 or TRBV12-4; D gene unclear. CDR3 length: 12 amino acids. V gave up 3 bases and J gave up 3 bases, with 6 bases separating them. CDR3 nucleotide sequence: TGTGCCAGCAGTTTTCTAGTCTACGAGCAGTACTTC. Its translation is CASSFLVYEQYF.

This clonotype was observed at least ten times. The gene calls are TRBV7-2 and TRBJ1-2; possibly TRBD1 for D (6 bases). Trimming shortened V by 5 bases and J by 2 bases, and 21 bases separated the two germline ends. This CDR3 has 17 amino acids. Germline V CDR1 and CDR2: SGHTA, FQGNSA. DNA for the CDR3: TGTGCCAGCAGCCCAGGGGCCGGGACCCTCCGAAACTATGGCTACACCTTC. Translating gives CASSPGAGTLRNYGYTF. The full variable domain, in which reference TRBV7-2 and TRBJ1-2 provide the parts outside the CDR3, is GAGVSQSPSNKVTEKGKDVELRCDPISGHTALYWYRQSLGQGLEFLIYFQGNSAPDKSGLPSDRFSAERTGGSVSTLTIQRTQQEDSAVYLCASSPGAGTLRNYGYTFGSGTRLTVV.

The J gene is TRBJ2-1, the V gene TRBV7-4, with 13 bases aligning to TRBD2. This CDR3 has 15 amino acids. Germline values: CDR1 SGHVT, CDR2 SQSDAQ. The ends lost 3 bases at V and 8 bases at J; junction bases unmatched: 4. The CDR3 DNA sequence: TGTGCCAGCAGCTTGGCGACTAGCGGGGGGCATGAGCAGTTCTTC. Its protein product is CASSLATSGGHEQFF.

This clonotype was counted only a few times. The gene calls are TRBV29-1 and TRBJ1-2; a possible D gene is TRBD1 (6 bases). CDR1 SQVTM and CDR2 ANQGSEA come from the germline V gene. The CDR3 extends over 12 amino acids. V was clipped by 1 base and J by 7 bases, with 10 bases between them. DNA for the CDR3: TGCAGCGTTGAAGGGCAGGGGAGTGGCTACACCTTC. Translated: CSVEGQGSGYTF.

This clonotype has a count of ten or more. Here the CDR3 DNA reads TGTGCCAGTAGCGGGGGGACCACAGATACGCAGTATTTT. This encodes CASSGGTTDTQYF. The chain carries TRBV7-8 and TRBJ2-3; TRBD2 agrees at 10 bases. Germline assignment: CDR1 SGHVS and CDR2 FQNEAQ. The CDR3 is 13 amino acids. After removal of 9 bases from V and 2 bases from J, the junction contained 2 bases not matched to a gene. Drawing the rest from reference TRBV7-8 and TRBJ2-3, the complete variable domain is GAGVSQSPRYKVAKRGQDVALRCDPISGHVSLFWYQQALGQGPEFLTYFQNEAQLDKSGLPSDRFFAERPEGSVSTLKIQRTQQEDSAVYLCASSGGTTDTQYFGPGTRLTVL.

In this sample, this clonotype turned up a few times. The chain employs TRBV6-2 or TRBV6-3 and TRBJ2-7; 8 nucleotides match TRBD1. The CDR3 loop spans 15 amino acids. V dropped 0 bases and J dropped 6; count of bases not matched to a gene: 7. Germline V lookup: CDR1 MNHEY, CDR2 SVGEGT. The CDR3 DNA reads TGTGCCAGCAGTTACTCCCCGGACAGGGCTTCCGAGCAGTACTTC. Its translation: CASSYSPDRASEQYF.

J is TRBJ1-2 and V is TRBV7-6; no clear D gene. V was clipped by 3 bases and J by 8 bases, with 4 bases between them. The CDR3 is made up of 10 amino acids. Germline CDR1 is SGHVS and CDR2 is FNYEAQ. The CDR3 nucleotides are TGTGCCAGCAGCTTGGGCGGCTACACCTTC. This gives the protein CASSLGGYTF.

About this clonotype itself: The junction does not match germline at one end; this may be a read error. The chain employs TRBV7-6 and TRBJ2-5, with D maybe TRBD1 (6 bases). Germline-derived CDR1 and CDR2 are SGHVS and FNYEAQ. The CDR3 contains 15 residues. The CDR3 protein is CASSPGQGRQETRYF. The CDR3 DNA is TGTGCCAGCAGCCCCGGGCAGGGGCGGCAAGAGACCCGGTACTTC.

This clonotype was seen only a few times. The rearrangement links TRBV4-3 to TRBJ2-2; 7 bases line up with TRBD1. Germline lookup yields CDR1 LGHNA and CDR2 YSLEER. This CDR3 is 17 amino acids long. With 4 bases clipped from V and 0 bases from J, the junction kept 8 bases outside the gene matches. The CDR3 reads CASSPVLGQSNTGELFF. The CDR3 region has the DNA TGCGCCAGCAGCCCCGTATTGGGACAGTCGAACACCGGGGAGCTGTTTTTT.

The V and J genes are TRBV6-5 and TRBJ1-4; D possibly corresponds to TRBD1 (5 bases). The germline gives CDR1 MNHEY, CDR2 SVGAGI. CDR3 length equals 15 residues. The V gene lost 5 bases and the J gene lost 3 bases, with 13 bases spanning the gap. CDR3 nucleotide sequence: TGTGCCAGCAGTGACCGGGACGCAGCTAATGAAAAACTGTTTTTT. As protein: CASSDRDAANEKLFF.